The clone carrying this TCR beta chain was observed a handful of times. Its cognate antigen is unknown. The source of the sample is a study of identical twins. Template switching added a universal primer site, and cDNA bore unique molecular identifiers. TCRdb reanalysed the 5' RACE reads using MiXCR and keeps one entry per CDR3 protein. Among 750,000 to 950,000 distinct CDR3 sequences listed, roughly 12% were seen once. Trimming stripped 3 bases from V and 5 bases from J, with 14 bases between. This CDR3 is 15 amino acids long. Germline V CDR1 and CDR2: MDHEN, SYDVKM. All donors were healthy Caucasians. General study results and limits: For monozygotic twins, models underestimated out-of-frame TCR alpha sharing. The analysis was cross-sectional rather than longitudinal within donors.

These same data were also listed under a study on yellow fever vaccine responses in identical twins.

The chain uses TRBV28 and TRBJ1-5, with D tentatively TRBD1 (6 bases). The receptor's source is a woman younger than 30 in good health. The source material was PBMCs. Written as DNA, the CDR3 is TGTGCCAGCAGTTTGTTACAGGGCTGGGATCAGCCCCAGCATTTT. Residues: CASSLLQGWDQPQHF.